Listed below are T cell receptor beta chains from one sample, sequenced in a study of identical twins. TCRdb redid the calling of the 5' RACE reads with MiXCR, one entry per CDR3 protein. The sample has more than 1.5 million distinct CDR3 sequences; around 33% are singletons. Sequenced: cord blood. The receptors derive from a newborn girl in good health. CDR3s include the opening cysteine and the closing phenylalanine or tryptophan. A D gene is named only where the DNA matches it firmly. A row's size may be missing; if present it is once, few, many or a size class.

D	V	size	J	CDR3	DNA
-	TRBV12-3/TRBV12-4	many	TRBJ1-1	CASSPDTEAFF	TGTGCCAGCAGCCCCGACACTGAAGCTTTCTTT
TRBD1	TRBV6-4	-	TRBJ1-2	CASSPGGAHGYTF	TGTGCCAGCAGCCCAGGGGGCGCACATGGCTACACCTTC
TRBD2	TRBV20-1	once	TRBJ2-1	CSARGRTAGGSNEQFF	TGCAGTGCTAGAGGTCGTACAGCGGGGGGATCTAATGAGCAGTTCTTC
-	TRBV11-2	few	TRBJ1-2	CASSLDLSEHYTF	TGTGCCAGCAGCTTAGACCTAAGTGAGCACTACACCTTC
-	TRBV28	-	TRBJ1-2	CASSLDLGVGHYGYTF	TGTGCCAGCAGTTTAGATTTAGGTGTCGGACACTATGGCTACACCTTC
TRBD2	TRBV20-1	-	TRBJ2-7	CSARVSGDGEQYF	TGCAGTGCTAGAGTTAGCGGGGACGGCGAGCAGTACTTC
TRBD2	TRBV19	-	TRBJ2-1	CASSIGTSIYEHFF	TGTGCCAGTAGTATAGGGACTAGTATCTATGAGCACTTCTTC
-	TRBV2	-	TRBJ1-2	CASRMGGAGYGYTF	TGTGCCAGCAGGATGGGGGGCGCAGGGTATGGCTACACCTTC
-	TRBV11-2	few	TRBJ1-2	CASSFEGGGYTF	TGTGCCAGCAGCTTCGAAGGAGGCGGCTACACCTTC
TRBD1	TRBV25-1	once	TRBJ1-1	CASSEARDRGGTEAFF	TGTGCCAGCAGTGAAGCCCGGGACAGGGGCGGAACTGAAGCTTTCTTT
-	TRBV6-1	few	TRBJ2-1	CASMGVADYNEQFF	TGTGCCAGCATGGGGGTAGCGGACTACAATGAGCAGTTCTTC
-	TRBV3-1	-	TRBJ1-1	CASSQGRRLNTEAFF	TGTGCCAGCAGCCAAGGCAGGCGCTTGAACACTGAAGCTTTCTTT
TRBD2	TRBV20-1	few	TRBJ2-5	CSARVPSGGYNEQYF	TGCAGTGCTAGAGTCCCTAGCGGGGGTTACAATGAGCAGTACTTC
-	TRBV10-2	-	TRBJ2-7	CASSESLLPRRTPSYEQYF	TGCGCCAGCAGTGAGTCCCTCCTCCCTAGACGGACACCCTCCTACGAGCAGTACTTC
TRBD2	TRBV5-1	few	TRBJ2-1	CASGTSLQTYNEQFF	TGCGCCAGCGGGACTAGCCTCCAAACCTACAATGAGCAGTTCTTC
TRBD1	TRBV5-1	many	TRBJ1-2	CASSLGQAYNYGYTF	TGCGCCAGCAGCCTAGGACAGGCCTATAACTATGGCTACACCTTC
-	TRBV7-2	-	TRBJ2-1	CASSLPSFNEQFF	TGTGCCAGCAGCTTACCAAGTTTCAATGAGCAGTTCTTC
TRBD2	TRBV20-1	-	TRBJ2-5	CSAGSAGSLLETQYF	TGCAGTGCTGGGTCAGCGGGGTCTTTGCTGGAGACCCAGTACTTC
TRBD1	TRBV10-3	-	TRBJ1-5	CAISGGQGANQPQHF	TGTGCCATCAGTGGGGGACAGGGGGCAAATCAGCCCCAGCATTTT
-	TRBV4-2	-	TRBJ2-7	CASSQGRHIFSYEQYF	TGTGCCAGCAGCCAAGGTAGGCACATCTTCTCCTACGAGCAGTACTTC
-	TRBV5-1	-	TRBJ2-2	CASSLIRNKNTGELFF	TGCGCCAGCAGCTTGATACGCAACAAGAACACCGGGGAGCTGTTTTTT
-	TRBV7-2	-	TRBJ2-1	CASSLRSGVWGEQFF	TGTGCCAGCAGCTTACGGTCGGGAGTGTGGGGTGAGCAGTTCTTC
-	TRBV12-3/TRBV12-4	many	TRBJ2-3	CASSFGGGGMDTQYF	TGTGCCAGCAGTTTTGGGGGAGGAGGGATGGATACGCAGTATTTT
-	TRBV28	few	TRBJ2-7	CASSGSREVGEQYF	TGTGCCAGCAGTGGGTCCAGGGAGGTAGGCGAGCAGTACTTC
-	TRBV20-1	once	TRBJ2-3	CSPLVRGAGNTQYF	TGCAGTCCGTTGGTACGGGGAGCTGGAAATACGCAGTATTTT
-	TRBV27	few	TRBJ2-2	CASSTLTLTTGELFF	TGTGCCAGCTCGACTCTTACCCTGACCACCGGGGAGCTGTTTTTT
TRBD2	TRBV11-2	-	TRBJ2-7	CASSFTTLAPDSYEQYF	TGTGCCAGCAGCTTTACCACACTAGCGCCTGACTCCTACGAGCAGTACTTC
TRBD1	TRBV20-1	few	TRBJ2-5	CSARAPLDRGQETQYF	TGCAGTGCTAGGGCACCATTGGACAGGGGGCAAGAGACCCAGTACTTC
TRBD1	TRBV20-1	-	TRBJ1-4	CSARSGGLFF	TGCAGTGCTAGATCAGGGGGACTGTTTTTT
TRBD1	TRBV7-9	few	TRBJ1-1	CASSQPGTGYTEAFF	TGTGCCAGCAGCCAACCCGGGACAGGGTACACTGAAGCTTTCTTT
-	TRBV15	-	TRBJ2-1	CATSRGWVNSLGQFF	TGTGCCACCAGCAGAGGGTGGGTAAACAGTTTGGGGCAGTTCTTC
-	TRBV20-1	-	TRBJ2-7	CSARDLAGENYEQYF	TGCAGTGCTAGAGATCTGGCAGGGGAGAACTACGAGCAGTACTTC
-	TRBV18	-	TRBJ2-1	CASAPWTNNEQFF	TGTGCCAGCGCACCATGGACTAACAATGAGCAGTTCTTC
-	TRBV2	-	TRBJ2-1	CASSGLGSTYNEQFF	TGTGCCAGCAGTGGACTAGGTTCTACCTACAATGAGCAGTTCTTC
-	TRBV20-1	few	TRBJ1-2	CSARDPNGNGYTF	TGCAGTGCTAGAGACCCAAACGGGAATGGCTACACCTTC
TRBD1	TRBV27	-	TRBJ2-7	CASRQGQGSYEQYF	TGTGCCAGCCGTCAGGGACAGGGCTCCTACGAGCAGTACTTC
-	TRBV27	-	TRBJ1-4	CASSLFYGEKLFF	TGTGCCAGCAGTTTATTTTACGGTGAAAAACTGTTTTTT
TRBD2	TRBV28	-	TRBJ2-7	CASSDASGRAYEQYF	TGTGCCAGCAGCGATGCTAGCGGGAGGGCCTACGAGCAGTACTTC
TRBD2	TRBV9	few	TRBJ2-7	CASSVGGTSGREQYF	TGTGCCAGCAGCGTAGGTGGGACTAGCGGGCGAGAGCAGTACTTC
-	TRBV6-1	-	TRBJ2-3	CASNLITDTQYF	TGTGCCAGCAACTTAATCACAGATACGCAGTATTTT
TRBD2	TRBV5-1	many	TRBJ2-7	CASSLGLANEQYF	TGTGCCAGCAGCTTGGGACTAGCTAACGAGCAGTACTTC
-	TRBV5-1	-	TRBJ1-4	CASCGGFATNEKLFF	TGCGCCAGTTGCGGGGGGTTCGCAACTAATGAAAAACTGTTTTTT
-	TRBV12-3/TRBV12-4	few	TRBJ1-6	CASNLGGGRGNSPLHF	TGTGCCAGCAACTTAGGAGGTGGCAGGGGTAATTCACCCCTCCACTTT
-	TRBV7-2	-	TRBJ2-7	CASSLRDVGYEQYF	TGTGCCAGCAGCCTCCGGGACGTTGGCTACGAGCAGTACTTC
TRBD2	TRBV20-1	-	TRBJ2-7	CSARLPGWTSGRIYEQYF	TGCAGTGCTAGACTCCCGGGATGGACTAGCGGGAGGATATACGAGCAGTACTTC
-	TRBV7-2	-	TRBJ1-2	CASSLGVTYGYTF	TGTGCCAGCAGCTTAGGGGTTACCTATGGCTACACCTTC
TRBD2	TRBV10-3	-	TRBJ2-3	CAISDTSGSTDTQYF	TGTGCCATCAGTGACACTAGCGGGAGCACAGATACGCAGTATTTT
TRBD2	TRBV5-1	-	TRBJ2-1	CASSSFGLAGDGSYNGQFF	TGCGCCAGCAGCTCCTTCGGGCTAGCGGGAGACGGCTCCTACAATGGGCAGTTCTTC
-	TRBV5-1	-	TRBJ2-3	CASSLAREIGTQYF	TGCGCCAGCAGCTTGGCCAGGGAGATAGGTACGCAGTATTTT
TRBD2	TRBV4-2	-	TRBJ2-7	CASSQDQSSGRLSYEQYF	TGTGCCAGCAGCCAAGATCAGTCTAGCGGGAGGCTCTCCTACGAGCAGTACTTC
-	TRBV28	few	TRBJ1-2	CASMSPAGDYGYTF	TGTGCCAGCATGAGTCCCGCGGGCGACTATGGCTACACCTTC
-	TRBV20-1	once	TRBJ2-3	CSAQPGRNTDTQYF	TGCAGTGCTCAACCGGGACGGAACACAGATACGCAGTATTTT
-	TRBV5-6	few	TRBJ2-4	CASSLDGNIQYF	TGTGCCAGCAGTCTGGACGGAAACATTCAGTACTTC
TRBD1	TRBV12-3/TRBV12-4	-	TRBJ1-2	CASNDDRGKGYGYTF	TGTGCCAGCAATGATGACAGGGGGAAAGGCTATGGCTACACCTTC
-	TRBV20-1	-	TRBJ1-5	CSPRGLSGSNQPQHF	TGCAGTCCCCGAGGACTTTCCGGGAGCAATCAGCCCCAGCATTTT